The source of this TCR beta chain is a study of CXCR3-negative and CXCR3-positive naive CD8 T cells. Study as a whole: Per library, roughly 1.6 +/- 0.3 million reads; around 150 million TRB reads overall. Findings and caveats of the study: CXCR3-negative and CXCR3-positive naive cells shared comparable TRBV-TRBJ usage, but memory cells did not. Memory CD8+ cells showed much lower diversity, while both naive subsets displayed comparably high diversity. Both naive subsets carried similar amounts of surface CD5, so TCR strength was inferred from TRB CDR3 properties.

A word on this clonotype: Its antigen is not known.

The CDR3 loop spans 16 amino acids. CDR1 is SEHNR, CDR2 FQNEAQ, per germline (reference sequence). It was by 5' RACE with UMI labels that the TRB cDNA libraries were prepared. TCRdb re-called the 5' RACE reads and shows each CDR3 protein once, DNA omitted. The specimen's table records 55,000 to 70,000 distinct CDR3 sequences. This rearrangement joins TRBV7-9 to TRBJ2-5; lacking DNA, the TRBD1 call made by TCRdb goes unchecked. This clonotype was sampled from a human donor in good health. Some clones in this sample may be carry-over from other donors' samples. The material sequenced was memory CD8+ T cells from blood. The CDR3 is CASSLIGTGEYETQYF.